This T cell receptor beta chain appears in the sequencing data of a study of CD8 T cells in ankylosing spondylitis. About this clonotype itself: As yet, its antigen is unknown.

Findings and caveats of the study: Ankylosing spondylitis blood appeared to carry a characteristic TCR beta motif of eight or nine highly homologous variants.

In making TCR beta libraries, quantitative 5'-RACE with molecular barcodes was used. One entry per CDR3 protein, called by TCRdb with MiXCR from the 5' RACE reads. The table has about 800,000 distinct CDR3 sequences, approximately 12% seen once; the top ten hold just over 0.5%. The clonotype was recovered from a male donor with ankylosing spondylitis. Sequencing was carried out using blood, either unsorted or a sorted T cell fraction (not recorded which).

The CDR3 nucleotides read TGTGCCAGCAGTGCCGGCAGGTCCGGGGAGCTGTTTTTT. It specifies CASSAGRSGELFF. The chain recombines TRBV2 with TRBJ2-2, with D uncertain. Deletions cut 4 bases from V and 6 bases from J, with 9 bases between. The V gene's germline CDR1 is SNHLY and CDR2 FYNNEI. The CDR3 has 13 amino acids.